This T cell receptor (beta chain) was profiled in a study of T cells in Graves' hyperthyroidism and ophthalmopathy (dated by TCRdb to about 2019). The study in broad terms: Peripheral blood was sampled at the time of initial diagnosis, prior to any treatment. A discovery cohort of about a hundred patients, roughly 45 with Graves' ophthalmopathy and about 58 with stable Graves' hyperthyroidism, was used to find distinguishing TCR V-J signatures. Whether ophthalmopathy could be predicted prospectively was tested in an independent validation cohort made up of approximately 19 hyperthyroidism patients plus 17 patients who later progressed to ophthalmopathy. For training and testing, the 100 patients in the discovery cohort were randomly divided in a 7:3 ratio. The study also compared thyroid tissue and blood T-cell repertoires from more than five Graves' hyperthyroidism patients. Following sampling, methimazole starting at 30 mg daily was given to hyperthyroidism patients, and high-dose intravenous methylprednisolone was given to ophthalmopathy patients. The paper reports TCR Vbeta CDR3 sequencing of over 120 peripheral blood samples: approximately 41 ophthalmopathy, fewer than 80 hyperthyroidism and approximately 17 progressor patients.

The TCR beta CDR3 regions were amplified from the RNA transcripts. For the first round of RT-PCR on the TCR CDR3, the HTBI primer set was used together with the Qiagen OneStep RT-PCR kit. Libraries were constructed in a second round of multiplex PCR, after which size selection and purification were carried out. Paired-end sequencing of the libraries was performed with 100 bp reads on an Illumina HiSeq2000. For the original study's pipeline: SOAPnuke was used to process the raw data, removing reads that contained adapters or uncalled bases, had a mean Phred below 15, or lacked an exact match to the constant primer or identifier. High-quality paired reads were merged using COPE v1.2.5, and each unique nucleotide sequence was defined as a clonotype. MiTCR v1.1 was used to align clonotypes to the IMGT TRBV, TRBD and TRBJ reference segments. Only V-J combinations with frequency above 0.0001, covering about 99% of repertoires, were analysed. The TCS score was defined as the ratio of F50 (clonal expansion) to E x V (chaos), calculated using BLOSUM62-based TCRdist between CDR3 peptides within each V-J. Welch's t-statistics and random forest reduced 500 to 650 V-J features to 13, which were used in a naive Bayes classifier (R e1071). The public reads were reanalyzed by TCRdb: fastp trimming at Q25, MiXCR alignment, in-frame beta chains only. Records with the same CDR3 protein are collapsed into one entry carrying the most frequent genes and DNA. For this entry, the V and J calls and clone size follow TCRdb and not the study's own pipeline. The sample has a few hundred thousand distinct CDR3 sequences on record, roughly 20% of them singletons. Jointly, the top ten make up about 25% of the sample.

Stable Graves' hyperthyroidism was defined as no progression to ophthalmopathy during 18 months of follow-up. Hyperthyroidism patients were aged 18 to 65 years and newly diagnosed, with disease duration of less than 2 months. Exclusion was applied to patients with uncontrolled infections, other autoimmune diseases, pregnancy or lactation. Clinical symptoms, serum thyroxine and TRAb, thyroid ultrasound, and orbital computed tomography formed the basis for the diagnoses. PBMCs were separated from roughly 10 ml of fresh peripheral blood using Ficoll-Paque density gradient centrifugation. Trizol reagent was used to extract total RNA, and RNA quality was then checked on an Agilent 2100 Bioanalyzer. Trimming at the junction amounts to 4 bases on V and 4 bases on J, and the germline ends lie 19 bases apart. CDR3 length: 17 amino acids, cysteine to phenylalanine. This entry keeps only the CDR3 DNA: 51 bases, framed from base 1. Sequences LGHDT (CDR1) and YNNKEL (CDR2) are obtained from the germline V gene (reference sequence).

As for this clonotype: Its recognized antigen is unknown. Nothing much larger sits one base from this clone, and base qualities are not available.

Beyond this particular receptor, the publication reports: In validation, the model predicted progression to ophthalmopathy a median of about 6.5 months before onset, with around 70% sensitivity and about 75% specificity. Most expanded thyroid clonotypes (frequency above 0.001) were also detected in blood, suggesting blood repertoires may reflect thyroid immune responses. Ophthalmopathy was separated from stable hyperthyroidism by a 13 V-J signature model, with around 88% sensitivity and about 81% specificity obtained in cross-validation and 80%/75% obtained in testing. Sample size was not statistically predetermined, and investigators were not blinded to group allocation.

Material for sequencing was blood. The V and J segments used are TRBV3-1 and TRBJ2-2; TRBD1 is perhaps the D gene, given 6 matching bases. This clonotype was obtained from a young man with Graves' hyperthyroidism. The CDR3 reads as follows: CASSPLGASRITGELFF. The DNA sequence follows: TGTGCCAGCAGCCCCTTGGGGGCTAGCCGGATCACCGGGGAGCTGTTTTTT.